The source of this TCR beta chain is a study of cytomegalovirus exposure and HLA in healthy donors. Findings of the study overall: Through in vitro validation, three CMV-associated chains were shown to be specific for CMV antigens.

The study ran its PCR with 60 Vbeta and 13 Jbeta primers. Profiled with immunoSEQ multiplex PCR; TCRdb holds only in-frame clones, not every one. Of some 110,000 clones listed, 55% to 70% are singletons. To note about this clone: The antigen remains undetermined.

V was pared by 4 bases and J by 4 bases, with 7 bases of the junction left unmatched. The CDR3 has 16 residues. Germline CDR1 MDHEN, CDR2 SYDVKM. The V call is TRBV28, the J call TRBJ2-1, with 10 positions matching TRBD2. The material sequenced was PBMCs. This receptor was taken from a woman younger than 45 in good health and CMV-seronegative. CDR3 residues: CASSSIAGGTYNEQFF. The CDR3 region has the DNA TGTGCCAGCAGTTCGATAGCGGGAGGAACGTACAATGAGCAGTTCTTC.